This T cell receptor beta chain is drawn from a study of CD8 T cells in Susac syndrome. cDNA came from around 0.5 to 1 ug RNA primed by random hexamers. The authors amplified TCR beta CDR3 across 54 Vbeta and 13 Jbeta using immunoSEQ multiplex PCR. TCRdb analysed the immunoSEQ multiplex PCR reads with MiXCR anew, one entry per CDR3 protein. The sample contains about 180,000 distinct CDR3 sequences, roughly 95% of which appear only once. CD8+ and CD4+ T cells from blood underwent TCR beta sequencing. The multiple sclerosis control cohort comprised treatment-naive individuals presenting with stable or active relapsing-remitting disease. Bulk CD8+ and CD4+ cells came from magnetic negative isolation; CD8+ TEMRA by FACS. This CDR3 region has 12 residues. The germline gives CDR1 SGHRS, CDR2 YFSETQ. V lost 3 bases to trimming and J lost 2 bases, with 5 bases between them.

The rearrangement links TRBV5-1 to TRBJ1-2; D gene ambiguous. This receptor was taken from a human donor with multiple sclerosis. Sequencing used CD8+ T cells from PBMCs. CDR3 DNA sequence: TGCGCCAGCAGCTATGAGAACTATGGCTACACCTTC. Amino acids: CASSYENYGYTF.